This note documents a single T cell receptor (beta chain) sequence. Antigen: not known. This sample was included in a study of T cell responses to AZD1222 COVID-19 vaccine. General study results and limits: Spike-specific TCR repertoires showed rising breadth and depth after two AZD1222 doses.

Looked up from germline, CDR1 is SGHRS and CDR2 is YFSETQ. The V end was cut by 4 bases, the J end by 2 bases, with 7 bases between. This CDR3 is 12 amino acids long. TCRdb's table, derived via immunoSEQ multiplex PCR, lists solely in-frame clones and lacks some. Of about 130,000 clones listed, 88% are singletons. Here the sequenced sample was peripheral blood, taken on day 0 of AZD1222 vaccination. This chain uses TRBV5-1 with TRBJ2-7; D uncertain. This receptor was identified in an adult in good health. CDR3 region: CASSPDAYEQYF. The CDR3, as DNA: TGCGCCAGCAGCCCTGACGCCTACGAGCAGTACTTC.